These 25 T cell receptor beta chains originate from one sample sequenced in a study of blood T cell repertoires in COVID-19. TCRdb keeps only in-frame clones here, not all; method: immunoSEQ multiplex PCR. Here the sample spans under 150,000 clones, approximately 89% being singletons. The specimen sequenced was peripheral blood. These receptors were taken from a human donor in a cohort sampled during active COVID-19.

The J gene is TRBJ2-5, the V gene TRBV11-2; D call uncertain. The length of the CDR3 is 14 residues. Germline CDR1 reads SGHAT; CDR2 reads FQNNGV. The V gene lost 5 bases and the J gene lost 4 bases, with 14 bases spanning the gap. The CDR3 reads CASSPRVFPETQYF. In DNA, the CDR3 is TGTGCCAGCAGCCCCCGCGTGTTTCCAGAGACCCAGTACTTC. The full variable domain, completed using reference TRBV11-2 and TRBJ2-5, is EAGVAQSPRYKIIEKRQSVAFWCNPISGHATLYWYQQILGQGPKLLIQFQNNGVVDDSQLPKDRFSAERLKGVDSTLKIQPAKLEDSAVYLCASSPRVFPETQYFGPGTRLLVL.

This clone was counted a few times. J is TRBJ2-7 and V is TRBV4-2; 8 bases match TRBD1. This CDR3 has 14 residues. V was pared by 4 bases and J by 1 base, with 3 bases of the junction left unmatched. Germline values: CDR1 LGHNA, CDR2 YNFKEQ. The chain's CDR3 is CASSPDRGSYEQYF. CDR3 DNA sequence: TGTGCCAGCAGCCCCGACAGGGGATCCTACGAGCAGTACTTC.

The V gene is TRBV3-1 (or the pseudogene TRBV3-2), the J gene TRBJ1-4; no definite D call. The germline V gene has CDR1 LGHDT and CDR2 YNNKEL (reference sequence). Trimming removed 4 bases from V and 7 bases from J, with 7 bases in between. This CDR3 is 12 amino acids long. CDR3 in amino acids: CASSRHSEKLFF. CDR3 DNA sequence: TGTGCCAGCAGCCGGCACAGTGAAAAACTGTTTTTT.

This chain links TRBV3-1 (or the pseudogene TRBV3-2) with TRBJ2-3, with TRBD1 matching 8 bases. The junction had 4 bases not matched to a gene; V was cut back by 4 bases and J by 4 bases. The CDR3 loop spans 14 amino acids. Germline-derived CDR1 and CDR2 are LGHDT and YNNKEL (reference sequence). CDR3 sequence reads: CASSLLQGADTQYF. CDR3 in DNA: TGTGCCAGCAGCCTTCTACAGGGGGCAGATACGCAGTATTTT.

This sequence joins TRBV5-6 and TRBJ1-1, with D unclear. Germline-derived CDR1 and CDR2 are SGHDT and YYEEEE. The CDR3 has 17 amino acids. Trimming took off 3 bases at V and 1 base at J, with 19 bases between the two ends. Written as DNA, the CDR3 is TGTGCCAGCAGCTCTCGCTCCAGGTGGGGAGAGAACACTGAAGCTTTCTTT. Translation gives CASSSRSRWGENTEAFF.

J is TRBJ2-7 and V is TRBV4-2; D remains unclear. Germline V gives CDR1 LGHNA, CDR2 YNFKEQ. The CDR3 totals 14 residues. Trimming removed 0 bases from V and 2 bases from J, with 8 bases in between. DNA of the CDR3: TGTGCCAGCAGCCAAGAGCACGGTACCTACGAGCAGTACTTC. Translation gives CASSQEHGTYEQYF.

The chain recombines TRBV30 with TRBJ2-3; no definite D call. This CDR3 has 12 residues. V lost 2 bases, J lost 5 bases, and 8 bases lay in between. Germline-derived CDR1 and CDR2 are GTSNPN and SVGIG (reference sequence). CDR3 in DNA: TGTGCCTGGAGTTCCGCCGGAGATACGCAGTATTTT. It translates to CAWSSAGDTQYF. Full variable domain (outside the CDR3, taken from reference TRBV30 and TRBJ2-3): SQTIHQWPATLVQPVGSPLSLECTVEGTSNPNLYWYRQAAGRGLQLLFYSVGIGQISSEVPQNLSASRPQDRQFILSSKKLLLSDSGFYLCAWSSAGDTQYFGPGTRLTVL.

The gene calls are TRBV29-1 and TRBJ2-7; D may be TRBD2 (7 bases). Germline CDR1 SQVTM, CDR2 ANQGSEA. V was shortened by 4 bases and J by 5 bases, with 18 bases between the two germline ends. This CDR3 has 14 amino acids. The CDR3 spells CSVGYGGGSNEQYF. CDR3 coding DNA: TGCAGCGTTGGGTACGGCGGGGGCTCTAACGAGCAGTACTTC.

This chain uses TRBV5-8 with TRBJ1-4; TRBD1 might be the D (5 bases). V lost 0 bases, J lost 8 bases, and 14 bases lay in between. The CDR3 is 15 amino acids. Germline lookup yields CDR1 SGHTS and CDR2 YDEGEE. CDR3 nucleotide sequence: TGTGCCAGCAGCTTGGGACAGCCGTATGAGGAAAAACTGTTTTTT. It encodes CASSLGQPYEEKLFF. The full variable domain, its missing parts supplied by reference TRBV5-8 and TRBJ1-4, is EAGVTQSPTHLIKTRGQQATLRCSPISGHTSVYWYQQALGLGLQFLLWYDEGEERNRGNFPPRFSGRQFPNYSSELNVNALELEDSALYLCASSLGQPYEEKLFFGSGTQLSVL.

This clone was seen a handful of times. This chain uses TRBV6-5 with TRBJ1-1, with TRBD1 identical over 8 bases. Germline V gives CDR1 MNHEY, CDR2 SVGAGI. This CDR3 is built from 15 residues. V lost 1 base and J lost 3; bases outside the gene matches: 4. CDR3 residues: CASSYLTGDDTEAFF. The CDR3, as DNA: TGTGCCAGCAGTTACTTGACAGGGGATGACACTGAAGCTTTCTTT.

V and J are TRBV5-1 and TRBJ2-7, with 8 bases fitting TRBD1. The germline CDR1 and CDR2 sequences are SGHRS and YFSETQ. The CDR3 runs to 13 residues. V was pared by 3 bases and J by 4 bases, with 3 bases of the junction left unmatched. The CDR3 loop reads CASSWDRIYEQYF. The CDR3 DNA follows: TGCGCCAGCAGCTGGGACAGGATTTACGAGCAGTACTTC.

The J gene is TRBJ1-1, the V gene TRBV20-1; no clear D. The CDR3 totals 11 residues. Germline lookup yields CDR1 DFQATT and CDR2 SNEGSKA (reference sequence). With 6 bases removed from V and 7 bases from J, the gap between germline ends came to 12 bases. For the CDR3, the DNA is TGCAGTGCCCTCCCTGCTATTGAAGCTTTCTTT. Protein sequence: CSALPAIEAFF.

V gene TRBV5-1 combines with J gene TRBJ1-1; the D gene is possibly TRBD1 (5 bases). Trimming cost V 0 bases and J 1 base, with 7 bases left between them. This CDR3 has 14 amino acids. Germline V gives CDR1 SGHRS, CDR2 YFSETQ. The CDR3 DNA follows: TGCGCCAGCAGCTTGGACACAGGGAACACTGAAGCTTTCTTT. It codes for CASSLDTGNTEAFF.

V usage is TRBV18 and J usage is TRBJ2-3; maybe TRBD1 (5 bases). Between the trimmed V and J ends, which lost 3 bases and 9 bases, there was a span of 16 bases. CDR3 size: 14 residues. Germline CDR1 reads KGHSH; CDR2 reads LQKENI. CDR3 amino acids: CASSPQGPIRTQYF. Written as DNA, the CDR3 is TGTGCCAGCTCACCCCAGGGCCCGATTAGAACGCAGTATTTT.

The CDR3 DNA reads TGTGCCAGCAGCTACGGGAACACTGAAGCTTTCTTT. It translates to CASSYGNTEAFF. The gene calls are TRBV12-3 or TRBV12-4 and TRBJ1-1; no reliable D call. V lost 6 bases and J lost 1, with 6 bases in between. The CDR3 totals 12 residues.

The V and J genes are TRBV5-5 and TRBJ2-1; 8 bases line up with TRBD2. V lost 0 bases, J lost 5 bases, and 13 bases stayed unmatched. The CDR3 has 18 amino acids. Germline assignment: CDR1 SGHKS and CDR2 YYEKEE (reference sequence). CDR3 in amino acids: CASSLGLALLLYNNEQFF. Here the CDR3 DNA reads TGTGCCAGCAGCTTGGGACTAGCGTTGCTCCTTTACAACAATGAGCAGTTCTTC. Looking up the rest from reference TRBV5-5 and TRBJ2-1 gives the full variable domain: DAGVTQSPTHLIKTRGQQVTLRCSPISGHKSVSWYQQVLGQGPQFIFQYYEKEERGRGNFPDRFSARQFPNYSSELNVNALLLGDSALYLCASSLGLALLLYNNEQFFGPGTRLTVL.

V gene TRBV4-1 combines with J gene TRBJ2-5; D may be TRBD2 (6 bases). The ends were cut back, 0 bases at V and 4 bases at J, with 9 bases in the middle. The CDR3 sequence is 14 residues long. In germline, CDR1 is MGHRA, CDR2 YSYEKL. The CDR3 here is CASSQDRGGETQYF. DNA for the CDR3: TGCGCCAGCAGCCAAGATCGGGGAGGAGAGACCCAGTACTTC.

This chain joins TRBV3-1 (or the pseudogene TRBV3-2) and TRBJ1-3; no clear D. The CDR3 loop spans 14 amino acids. V was cut by 2 bases and J by 5 bases, with 10 bases left in between. CDR1 LGHDT and CDR2 YNNKEL come from the germline V gene (reference sequence). CDR3 loop: CASSQPGGRNTIYF. The CDR3 nucleotides are TGTGCCAGCAGCCAACCGGGAGGGAGAAACACCATATATTTT.

This rearrangement joins TRBV2 to TRBJ1-2; no firm D call. V lost 7 bases, J lost 4 bases, and 16 bases lay in between. This CDR3 has 14 residues. In germline, CDR1 is SNHLY, CDR2 FYNNEI. Here the CDR3 DNA reads TGTGCCAGCACTTCCCCAGAAAGGAGCTATGGCTACACCTTC. Protein: CASTSPERSYGYTF.

The chain recombines TRBV7-2 with TRBJ2-3; D is possibly TRBD1 (6 bases). Trimming removed 5 bases at V and 5 bases at J, with 11 bases between. This CDR3 contains 13 residues. In germline, CDR1 is SGHTA, CDR2 FQGNSA. The CDR3 region is CASSRYREDTQYF. For the CDR3, the DNA is TGTGCCAGCAGCAGGTACAGGGAAGATACGCAGTATTTT.

The chain couples TRBV4-2 to TRBJ2-7; 8 nucleotides line up with TRBD2. V lost 1 base and J lost 2; bases outside the gene matches: 7. The CDR3 is 16 amino acids. Germline V gene lookup returns CDR1 LGHNA and CDR2 YNFKEQ. In nucleotides, the CDR3 is TGTGCCAGCAGCCAAGGTCCCCTAGCGGGTCCCTACGAGCAGTACTTC. This translates into CASSQGPLAGPYEQYF.

In this sample, this clone turned up once. The rearrangement links TRBV7-3 to TRBJ2-2; 10 bases map to TRBD1. The trim removed 5 bases at V and 5 bases at J, leaving 2 bases unmatched. Looked up from germline, CDR1 is SGHTA and CDR2 is FQGTGA. The CDR3 is 14 amino acids. The CDR3 sequence: CASSRDRGTGELFF. In DNA form, the CDR3 reads TGTGCCAGCAGCAGGGACAGGGGAACCGGGGAGCTGTTTTTT.

V usage is TRBV21-1 and J usage is TRBJ2-7; the D call of TRBD2 is as the table states it, not checked on the DNA. TRBV21-1 is a pseudogene locus. The CDR3 runs to 17 residues. DNA of the CDR3: TGTGCCAGCAGCAAACCCCGCTTGAGAAACTCAAACGTCGAGCAGTACTTC. Its protein product is CASSKPRLRNSNVEQYF.

This chain links TRBV19 with TRBJ1-5, with unresolved D. This CDR3 is 15 amino acids long. V gave up 1 base and J gave up 0 bases, with 7 bases separating them. Germline CDR1 and CDR2: LNHDA and SQIVND (reference sequence). CDR3 coding DNA: TGTGCCAGTAGTATAGGGACTGTTAGCAATCAGCCCCAGCATTTT. The encoded protein is CASSIGTVSNQPQHF. The full variable domain, with the rest looked up from reference TRBV19 and TRBJ1-5, is DGGITQSPKYLFRKEGQNVTLSCEQNLNHDAMYWYRQDPGQGLRLIYYSQIVNDFQKGDIAEGYSVSREKKESFPLTVTSAQKNPTAFYLCASSIGTVSNQPQHFGDGTRLSIL.

CDR3 in DNA: TGCGCCAGCAGCACTACTTCGACAGCAACAGATACGCAGTATTTT. This sequence encodes CASSTTSTATDTQYF. J is TRBJ2-3 and V is TRBV5-1; a weak D match, TRBD1 (5 bases). The CDR3 loop spans 15 amino acids. With 4 bases removed from V and 3 bases from J, the gap between germline ends came to 15 bases. Germline CDR1 SGHRS, CDR2 YFSETQ.